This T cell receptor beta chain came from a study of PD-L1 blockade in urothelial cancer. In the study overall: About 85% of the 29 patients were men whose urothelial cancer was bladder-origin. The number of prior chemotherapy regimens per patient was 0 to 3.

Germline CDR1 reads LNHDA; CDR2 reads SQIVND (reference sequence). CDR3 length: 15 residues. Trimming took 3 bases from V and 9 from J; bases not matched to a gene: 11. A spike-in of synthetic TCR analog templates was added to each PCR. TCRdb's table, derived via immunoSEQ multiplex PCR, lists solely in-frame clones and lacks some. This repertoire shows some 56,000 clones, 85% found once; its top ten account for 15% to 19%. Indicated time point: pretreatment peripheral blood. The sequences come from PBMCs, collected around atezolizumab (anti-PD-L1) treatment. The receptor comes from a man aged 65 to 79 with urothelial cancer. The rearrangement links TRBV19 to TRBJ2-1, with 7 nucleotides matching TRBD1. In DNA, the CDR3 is TGTGCCAGTAGTATCCCCCGACAGGGTCCGGGTGAGCAGTTCTTC. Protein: CASSIPRQGPGEQFF.